The 17 T cell receptor beta chains below were found in one sample sequenced in a study of metastatic and nonmetastatic thyroid tumors (dated by TCRdb to 2019 to 2021). No treatment had been received by any patient before thyroid surgery. The library was prepared using PCR. Sequenced using an Illumina HiSeq 4000. TCRdb itself trimmed the public reads at Q25 with fastp, ran MiXCR and retained productive beta chains. Counted in this sample were 31,000 or so clones; roughly 30% of them appeared once. The top ten clonotypes cover about 32% of the sample. Sequencing was carried out using blood. These receptors originate from a female donor with papillary thyroid cancer or a benign thyroid nodule (not recorded which). Some clones in this sample may be carry-over from other donors' samples.

In nucleotides, the CDR3 is TGTGCCAGCAGCTCGACAGTAGGCAGGGGCACAGATACGCAGTATTTT. As protein: CASSSTVGRGTDTQYF. The chain employs TRBV9 and TRBJ2-3, with D maybe TRBD1 (5 bases). The length of the CDR3 is 16 residues. V lost 4 bases and J lost 1, with 16 bases in between. Per the germline V gene, CDR1 is SGDLS and CDR2 is YYNGEE.

This clone was counted a few times. A much larger clone is a single base away; this may be a read error. V usage is TRBV19 and J usage is TRBJ1-2; TRBD1 might be the D (5 bases). The CDR3 is 15 residues long. V was trimmed by 9 bases and J by 4 bases, leaving 21 bases between them. Germline CDR1 is LNHDA and CDR2 is SQIVND (reference sequence). CDR3 bases: TGTGCCAGCAAGGGGCTGGACGGGACGGTCTATGGCTACACCTTC. Residues: CASKGLDGTVYGYTF.

This clone has ten or more counts. V is TRBV2 and J is TRBJ1-4; D not resolved. CDR1 is SNHLY and CDR2 is FYNNEI in the germline V gene. Trimming left V 7 bases short and J 5 bases short, with 11 bases between. The length of the CDR3 is 13 residues. CDR3 loop: CASTDNLNEKLFF. CDR3 nucleotides: TGTGCCAGCACAGACAATCTCAATGAAAAACTGTTTTTT.

The sample holds many counts of this clone. The chain carries TRBV5-1 and TRBJ2-2, with D maybe TRBD2 (6 bases). In germline, CDR1 is SGHRS, CDR2 YFSETQ. Trimming cost V 1 base and J 4 bases, with 11 bases left between them. The CDR3 runs to 15 residues. Here the CDR3 DNA reads TGCGCCAGCAGCTTGAATCCGGGAGCCACCGGGGAGCTGTTTTTT. Its protein product is CASSLNPGATGELFF.

This clone appeared a single time. The chain employs TRBV5-1 and TRBJ2-1; TRBD2 is a possible D gene (5 bases). The CDR3 is 15 amino acids. CDR1 is SGHRS, CDR2 YFSETQ, per germline. Trimming took off 4 bases at V and 0 bases at J, with 11 bases between the two ends. CDR3 protein: CASSPGLHSYNEQFF. Here the CDR3 DNA reads TGCGCCAGCAGCCCCGGACTCCACTCCTACAATGAGCAGTTCTTC.

This chain connects TRBV7-2 to TRBJ2-7; TRBD2 matches 10 bases. In germline, CDR1 is SGHTA, CDR2 FQGNSA. This CDR3 is built from 13 residues. Unmatched junction bases numbered 5, after V lost 6 bases and J lost 6 bases. In DNA form, the CDR3 reads TGTGCCAGCAGGACTAGCGGGCCCCTCGAGCAGTACTTC. Protein product: CASRTSGPLEQYF.

V and J are TRBV6-1 and TRBJ1-5; D perhaps matches TRBD1 (5 bases). This CDR3 contains 18 residues. The germline V and J ends were trimmed by 4 bases and 0 bases, with 19 bases remaining between them. CDR1 and CDR2 (germline): MNHNS, SASEGT. The CDR3, as DNA: TGTGCCAGCAGTGGGGAGGGGAGGTCGGCGGGTAGCAATCAGCCCCAGCATTTT. Protein product: CASSGEGRSAGSNQPQHF.

This clone was seen at least ten times. This chain connects TRBV19 to TRBJ2-5, with 9 bases that match TRBD2. The germline V gene has CDR1 LNHDA and CDR2 SQIVND (reference sequence). V dropped 9 bases and J dropped 4; count of bases not matched to a gene: 12. The CDR3 contains 15 residues. In nucleotides, the CDR3 is TGTGCCAGCCTCCCAACTCATAGCGGGAGAGAGACCCAGTACTTC. It translates to CASLPTHSGRETQYF.

The V and J genes are TRBV7-2 and TRBJ1-2; maybe TRBD1 (6 bases). V was trimmed by 1 base and J by 7 bases, leaving 13 bases between them. The CDR3 totals 14 residues. Germline CDR1 reads SGHTA; CDR2 reads FQGNSA. CDR3 sequence reads: CASSLGAGVGGYTF. The CDR3 DNA is TGTGCCAGCAGCTTAGGGGCAGGGGTCGGTGGCTACACCTTC. The entire variable domain, with the rest obtained from reference TRBV7-2 and TRBJ1-2, is as follows: GAGVSQSPSNKVTEKGKDVELRCDPISGHTALYWYRQSLGQGLEFLIYFQGNSAPDKSGLPSDRFSAERTGGSVSTLTIQRTQQEDSAVYLCASSLGAGVGGYTFGSGTRLTVV.

This clone was seen ten or more times. V gene TRBV10-3 combines with J gene TRBJ2-2; D unclear. Germline V gives CDR1 ENHRY, CDR2 SYGVKD. Trimming cost V 2 bases and J 5 bases, with 3 bases left between them. The CDR3 runs 12 residues. In DNA, the CDR3 is TGTGCCATCAGTGAGGGGACCGGGGAGCTGTTTTTT. This encodes CAISEGTGELFF.

The chain recombines TRBV4-2 with TRBJ1-2, with D possibly TRBD1 on 5 matching bases. Trimming cost V 3 bases and J 7 bases, with 15 bases left between them. The CDR3 covers 14 residues. The germline V gene has CDR1 LGHNA and CDR2 YNFKEQ. The CDR3 loop reads CASSQLDPGGGYTF. The DNA for the CDR3 is TGTGCCAGCAGCCAGTTAGACCCGGGGGGTGGCTACACCTTC.

The V gene is TRBV11-2, the J gene TRBJ1-6; no reliable D call. Germline V gene data show CDR1 as SGHAT and CDR2 as FQNNGV. V gave up 3 bases and J gave up 1 base, with 13 bases separating them. The CDR3 is made up of 17 amino acids. The CDR3 DNA reads TGTGCCAGCAGCTTTTCCCCCCAGGTATCCTATAATTCACCCCTCCACTTT. This translates into CASSFSPQVSYNSPLHF. The full variable domain, completed using reference TRBV11-2 and TRBJ1-6, is EAGVAQSPRYKIIEKRQSVAFWCNPISGHATLYWYQQILGQGPKLLIQFQNNGVVDDSQLPKDRFSAERLKGVDSTLKIQPAKLEDSAVYLCASSFSPQVSYNSPLHFGNGTRLTVT.

The chain is built from TRBV18 and TRBJ1-6, with 7 bases aligning to TRBD1. V lost 0 bases and J lost 12; bases outside the gene matches: 11. CDR1 KGHSH and CDR2 LQKENI come from the germline V gene. The CDR3 covers 16 residues. CDR3 in amino acids: CASSPPGGGEGRPLHF. For the CDR3, the DNA is TGTGCCAGCTCACCACCGGGAGGGGGCGAAGGGCGACCCCTCCACTTT.

This clone is labeled medium-sized (0.01 to 0.1%). V usage is TRBV6-1 and J usage is TRBJ1-5, with a tentative D call TRBD1 (5 bases). The V end lost 5 bases, the J end lost 9 bases, and 17 bases lay between the germline ends. The CDR3 covers 14 residues. Germline-derived CDR1 and CDR2 are MNHNS and SASEGT. CDR3 bases: TGTGCCAGCAGTCTCCGGGACGGATATCGGCCCCAGCATTTT. Encoded protein: CASSLRDGYRPQHF.

The CDR3 coding sequence is TGTGCCAGCAGCTTCGATTTAGTGACCCAAGAGACCCAGTACTTC. It is translated as CASSFDLVTQETQYF. The gene calls are TRBV7-9 and TRBJ2-5; no firm D call. The CDR3 sequence is 15 residues long. V was cut by 3 bases and J by 1 base, with 12 bases left in between. Looked up from germline, CDR1 is SEHNR and CDR2 is FQNEAQ (reference sequence).

The genes are TRBV30 and TRBJ1-1; a possible D gene is TRBD1 (5 bases). This CDR3 comprises 15 residues. CDR1 GTSNPN and CDR2 SVGIG come from the germline V gene (reference sequence). Trimming shortened V by 1 base and J by 2 bases, and 14 bases separated the two germline ends. The CDR3 bases are TGTGCCTGGAGTGAGTCGGGGCTGGAAAACACTGAAGCTTTCTTT. Residues: CAWSESGLENTEAFF.

This clone has more than one count but fewer than ten. This chain connects TRBV6-1 to TRBJ1-5; TRBD1 aligns across 9 bases. J lost 8 bases, V lost 6 bases, and 5 bases had no gene match. Germline CDR1 and CDR2: MNHNS and SASEGT. This CDR3 has 13 residues. For the CDR3, the DNA is TGTGCCAGCAGCCGAACAGGGGGCGAGCCCCAGCATTTT. Protein product: CASSRTGGEPQHF.